Sequencing of this T cell receptor beta chain was carried out in a study of regulatory T cells in long-lasting Graves disease. For TCR beta, libraries came from iRepertoire HTBI primers and Arm-PCR of CDR3 regions. TCRdb recomputed calls from the multiplex PCR reads with MiXCR, one row per CDR3 protein. The sample consists of some 370,000 distinct CDR3 sequences, 10% to 15% of them appearing once. This clonotype occurred many times. The length of the CDR3 is 13 residues. CDR1 and CDR2 from the germline V gene are DFQATT and SNEGSKA (reference sequence). Trimming removed 8 bases from V and 0 bases from J, with 14 bases in between. Time point indicated: newly diagnosed GD, antithyroid drugs for less than 3 months. There was RNA extracted from PBMCs, and the TCR library was made from it. Graves' disease diagnoses followed American Thyroid Association guidelines. A further study also used this sample, focusing on T cells in Graves' hyperthyroidism and ophthalmopathy. That study reports: No progression to ophthalmopathy during 18 months of follow-up defined stable disease. The TCR CDR3 first-round RT-PCR relied on the HTBI primer set.

The chain couples TRBV20-1 to TRBJ2-7; a weak D match, TRBD2 (5 bases). The clonotype comes from a young woman with Graves disease. The sequences come from peripheral blood mononuclear cells (PBMCs), collected at new diagnosis, from a patient treated with antithyroid drugs. DNA for the CDR3: TGCAGTTTAGTGAGGGTCCTCTCCTACGAGCAGTACTTC. Translation: CSLVRVLSYEQYF.